The 3 T cell receptor beta chains below were found in one sample sequenced in a study of T cell responses to AZD1222 COVID-19 vaccine. TCRdb's table, derived via immunoSEQ multiplex PCR, lists solely in-frame clones and lacks some. The sample includes around 35,000 clones, 75% to 90% of them seen just once. The sequences come from peripheral blood, collected on day 0 of AZD1222 vaccination. All receptors derive from an adult in good health.

The chain's CDR3 is CASSLGGRGSYEQYF. The CDR3 nucleotides read TGTGCCAGCAGTCTCGGGGGGCGGGGATCCTACGAGCAGTACTTC. The V and J genes are TRBV28 and TRBJ2-7; tentatively, D is TRBD2 (7 bases). The CDR3 covers 15 residues. V was trimmed by 5 bases and J by 1 base, leaving 15 bases between them. The germline CDR1 and CDR2 sequences are MDHEN and SYDVKM.

The CDR3 here is CASSVGLREIRTGTEAFF. DNA of the CDR3: TGTGCCAGCAGCGTAGGCCTCAGGGAGATAAGGACGGGAACTGAAGCTTTCTTT. This sequence joins TRBV9 and TRBJ1-1; tentative D call: TRBD1 (5 bases). V gave up 0 bases and J gave up 5 bases, with 23 bases separating them. The germline V gene has CDR1 SGDLS and CDR2 YYNGEE. This CDR3 contains 18 residues.

The chain has TRBV27 and TRBJ2-2, with D perhaps matching TRBD2 (5 bases). This CDR3 spans 15 amino acids. CDR1 is MNHEY and CDR2 is SMNVEV in the germline V gene (reference sequence). Trimming left V 3 bases short and J 4 bases short, with 12 bases between. For the CDR3, the DNA is TGTGCCAGCAGTTTGCGGGCACAGCGCACCGGGGAGCTGTTTTTT. It encodes CASSLRAQRTGELFF.